Given below is one TCR beta chain in context. The antigen is undetermined. This record comes from a study of T cell responses to AZD1222 COVID-19 vaccine. Findings and limits, study-wide: Repertoires were obtained solely post-peak T cell response. Among AZD1222 vaccinees, only six were seropositive at baseline.

Sequencing used immunoSEQ multiplex PCR; TCRdb keeps in-frame clones, though not all of them. The repertoire includes about 120,000 clones, roughly 88% of them detected once, and 3.9% sits in the top ten. Germline values: CDR1 SGHTA, CDR2 FQGNSA. V was trimmed by 6 bases and J by 3 bases, leaving 26 bases between them. This CDR3 region has 18 residues. V and J are TRBV7-2 and TRBJ1-1; tentative D call: TRBD1 (5 bases). The clonotype originates from an adult in good health. The sample in question was peripheral blood, obtained on day 0 of MenACWY control vaccination. CDR3 sequence (DNA): TGTGCCAGCAGACCCCGGGGTTGGGGCCCGTCAAGAGACACTGAAGCTTTCTTT. It yields the protein CASRPRGWGPSRDTEAFF.